These 19 T cell receptor beta chains share one sample of origin, sequenced in a study of blood T cell repertoires in COVID-19. Assay used: immunoSEQ multiplex PCR; TCRdb lists only in-frame clones, some missing. The sample gives fewer than 200,000 clones, 80% to 85% of which show up once; around 8% is in the top ten. Sequencing used peripheral blood. The receptor source for this set is a woman aged 65 to 85 with COVID-19, enrolled during active disease.

The chain carries TRBV27 and TRBJ1-3, with a weak D call TRBD1 (6 bases). Per germline, CDR1 MNHEY and CDR2 SMNVEV (reference sequence). This CDR3 contains 15 residues. V lost 6 bases and J 6 bases, leaving 18 bases between the germline ends. CDR3 sequence: CASSRGFPGENTIYF. Here the CDR3 DNA reads TGTGCCAGCAGCCGCGGGTTCCCAGGGGAAAACACCATATATTTT.

This clone came up once. V gene TRBV25-1 combines with J gene TRBJ1-4; perhaps TRBD1 as D (6 bases). CDR3 size: 13 residues. The V gene's germline CDR1 is MGHDK and CDR2 SYGVNS. V lost 7 bases and J 7 bases, leaving 13 bases between the germline ends. The CDR3 DNA sequence: TGTGCCAGCACAGGGGTTTACGGTGAAAAACTGTTTTTT. Its protein product is CASTGVYGEKLFF.

J is TRBJ2-7 and V is TRBV4-3, with 9 bases fitting TRBD2. Germline values: CDR1 LGHNA, CDR2 YSLEER. J lost 3 bases, V lost 3 bases, and 9 bases had no gene match. CDR3 length: 16 residues. CDR3 amino acids: CASSQEAGGRGYEQYF. Here the CDR3 DNA reads TGCGCCAGCAGCCAGGAAGCGGGAGGAAGGGGCTACGAGCAGTACTTC.

J is TRBJ2-1 and V is TRBV28; 9 bases match TRBD1. Trimming at V came to 6 bases and at J to 8 bases, leaving 11 bases not matched to a gene. Germline V gene lookup returns CDR1 MDHEN and CDR2 SYDVKM. This CDR3 has 15 amino acids. The CDR3 protein is CASSFTGGKVYEQFF. Written as DNA, the CDR3 is TGTGCCAGCAGCTTTACAGGGGGCAAGGTATATGAGCAGTTCTTC.

The chain couples TRBV19 to TRBJ1-1; 10 bases align to TRBD1. CDR3 length equals 16 residues. J gave up 0 bases and V 6 bases, and 7 bases lay outside the gene matches. Germline assignment: CDR1 LNHDA and CDR2 SQIVND (reference sequence). As DNA, the CDR3 is TGTGCCAGTAGCCGACAGGGGGCCGTCATGAACACTGAAGCTTTCTTT. Protein sequence: CASSRQGAVMNTEAFF.

The chain recombines TRBV7-2 with TRBJ2-4; 8 bases align to TRBD1. The length of the CDR3 is 14 residues. The germline gives CDR1 SGHTA, CDR2 FQGNSA. J gave up 4 bases and V 4 bases, and 3 bases lay outside the gene matches. This CDR3 reads CASSSRQGKNIQYF. The CDR3, as DNA: TGTGCCAGCAGCTCCCGACAGGGGAAAAACATTCAGTACTTC. The full variable domain, with the rest looked up from reference TRBV7-2 and TRBJ2-4, is GAGVSQSPSNKVTEKGKDVELRCDPISGHTALYWYRQSLGQGLEFLIYFQGNSAPDKSGLPSDRFSAERTGGSVSTLTIQRTQQEDSAVYLCASSSRQGKNIQYFGAGTRLSVL.

This clone showed up just a few times. Additional DNA sequences in this sample encode the identical CDR3. The V and J genes are TRBV7-9 and TRBJ1-1; 7 nucleotides agree with TRBD1. Trimming at V came to 5 bases and at J to 3 bases, leaving 3 bases not matched to a gene. The CDR3 covers 13 residues. CDR1 SEHNR and CDR2 FQNEAQ come from the germline V gene (reference sequence). The CDR3: CASSLTGDTEAFF. CDR3 DNA sequence: TGTGCCAGCAGCCTAACAGGGGACACTGAAGCTTTCTTT.

This chain connects TRBV3-1 (or the pseudogene TRBV3-2) to TRBJ2-1; 10 bases align to TRBD2. The CDR3 contains 16 residues. Germline V gene data show CDR1 as LGHDT and CDR2 as YNNKEL (reference sequence). Trimming took 1 base from V and 9 from J; bases not matched to a gene: 9. In nucleotides, the CDR3 is TGTGCCAGCAGCCAAGCCCTACTAGCGGGATCGGGTGAGCAGTTCTTC. It is translated as CASSQALLAGSGEQFF.

The chain couples TRBV7-2 to TRBJ1-6; D is possibly TRBD1 (6 bases). Per germline, CDR1 SGHTA and CDR2 FQGNSA. This CDR3 contains 17 residues. The V end was cut by 4 bases, the J end by 9 bases, with 22 bases between. The CDR3: CASSSQPGHPRSSPLHF. The CDR3 DNA follows: TGTGCCAGCAGCTCCCAGCCGGGACACCCAAGAAGTTCACCCCTCCACTTT.

The genes are TRBV7-7 and TRBJ2-3; TRBD2 matches 8 bases. V shed 5 bases, J shed 2 bases, and the junction held 6 bases outside the gene matches. Germline-derived CDR1 and CDR2 are SSHAT and FNYEAQ (reference sequence). The CDR3 sequence is 15 residues long. The CDR3 loop reads CASSRGLADTDTQYF. The CDR3 bases are TGTGCCAGCAGCCGCGGACTAGCAGACACAGATACGCAGTATTTT.

V gene TRBV11-2 combines with J gene TRBJ2-3, with TRBD2 matching over 8 bases. Trimming took 5 bases from V and 3 from J; bases not matched to a gene: 13. The CDR3 is 17 amino acids. Germline V gives CDR1 SGHAT, CDR2 FQNNGV. The CDR3 coding sequence is TGTGCCAGCAGCCCCCCTCTTAGGGGACTAGGGACAGATACGCAGTATTTT. Its translation: CASSPPLRGLGTDTQYF.

The genes are TRBV5-1 and TRBJ1-1; TRBD1 agrees at 8 bases. This CDR3 contains 15 residues. The germline CDR1 and CDR2 sequences are SGHRS and YFSETQ. Trimming cost V 4 bases and J 3 bases; bases outside gene matches: 8. The CDR3 sequence is CASSITGQVDTEAFF. DNA for the CDR3: TGCGCCAGCAGCATTACGGGACAGGTAGACACTGAAGCTTTCTTT. The full variable domain, its missing parts supplied by reference TRBV5-1 and TRBJ1-1, is KAGVTQTPRYLIKTRGQQVTLSCSPISGHRSVSWYQQTPGQGLQFLFEYFSETQRNKGNFPGRFSGRQFSNSRSEMNVSTLELGDSALYLCASSITGQVDTEAFFGQGTRLTVV.

The chain couples TRBV10-3 to TRBJ2-1; 11 bases match TRBD2. This CDR3 has 15 residues. J gave up 7 bases and V 4 bases, and 6 bases lay outside the gene matches. Germline CDR1 is ENHRY and CDR2 is SYGVKD. The CDR3 protein is CAISATSGSSNEQFF. The CDR3 nucleotides are TGTGCCATCAGTGCAACTAGCGGGAGTTCAAATGAGCAGTTCTTC.

The chain has TRBV18 and TRBJ2-1; 9 bases line up with TRBD1. V shed 5 bases and J 6 bases; nucleotides not matched to a gene: 8. Germline CDR1 KGHSH, CDR2 LQKENI. The CDR3 is 15 amino acids. The chain's CDR3 is CASSVGQGAANEQFF. The CDR3, as DNA: TGTGCCAGCTCAGTGGGACAGGGAGCGGCCAATGAGCAGTTCTTC.

Only one count was recorded for this clone. The chain carries TRBV28 and TRBJ1-2; possible D gene TRBD1, 6 bases. Germline V gene lookup returns CDR1 MDHEN and CDR2 SYDVKM. The CDR3 contains 12 residues. The V end lost 7 bases, the J end lost 3 bases, and 9 bases lay between the germline ends. In DNA form, the CDR3 reads TGTGCCAGCAACAGGGATCACTATGGCTACACCTTC. Protein product: CASNRDHYGYTF.

CDR3: CASSVGVAGESWEQFF. The CDR3 DNA follows: TGTGCCAGCAGCGTAGGGGTAGCGGGAGAATCCTGGGAGCAGTTCTTC. The chain employs TRBV9 and TRBJ2-1, with 9 positions matching TRBD2. The trim removed 0 bases at V and 10 bases at J, leaving 11 bases unmatched. CDR1 SGDLS and CDR2 YYNGEE come from the germline V gene. The CDR3 extends over 16 amino acids.

The CDR3 protein is CASSLAREAAYEQFF. The CDR3 DNA reads as TGTGCCAGCAGCTTAGCACGGGAGGCTGCGTATGAGCAGTTCTTC. The genes are TRBV7-2 and TRBJ2-1; 7 positions match TRBD2. The V gene's germline CDR1 is SGHTA and CDR2 FQGNSA. The CDR3 extends over 15 amino acids. Trimming took 0 bases from V and 8 from J; bases not matched to a gene: 7.

This clone was observed a handful of times. V and J are TRBV10-3 and TRBJ2-1, with 8 bases that match TRBD2. The CDR3 is 15 residues long. Germline V gene sequence: CDR1 ENHRY, CDR2 SYGVKD. V was pared by 4 bases and J by 4 bases, with 6 bases of the junction left unmatched. The DNA for the CDR3 is TGTGCCATCAGTGCGGGACTAGAGGAGTACAATGAGCAGTTCTTC. Its translation: CAISAGLEEYNEQFF.

This clone has just one count. V and J are TRBV27 and TRBJ2-7, with D possibly matching TRBD2 (6 bases). The CDR3 has 15 residues. The germline V gene has CDR1 MNHEY and CDR2 SMNVEV (reference sequence). Trimming took 4 bases from V and 2 from J, leaving 15 bases between them. This CDR3 is CASSYGTSPTYEQYF. In nucleotides, the CDR3 is TGTGCCAGCAGTTATGGGACTTCCCCCACCTACGAGCAGTACTTC.